This T cell receptor (beta chain) was observed in a study of OX40 agonist ivuxolimab in advanced cancers. For the study in its entirety: Ivuxolimab was a fully human IgG2 agonistic monoclonal antibody targeting the costimulatory receptor OX40 (CD134). Intravenous ivuxolimab was administered to patients every 2 weeks at six dose levels: 0.01, 0.1, 0.3, 1.5, 3 and 10 mg/kg. Partial responses occurred in three dose-escalation patients: two with cutaneous melanoma and one with hepatocellular carcinoma. Among the roughly 50 dose-escalation patients, around 20 had hepatocellular carcinoma, about 15 melanoma, 9 renal cell carcinoma and 9 head and neck cancer. The dose-escalation cohort was almost 85% male with a mean age of roughly 60 years, ranging from roughly 20 to 80. Patients were allowed to have had prior anti-PD-1, anti-PD-L1 or anti-CTLA-4 therapy, and roughly two fifths of the dose-escalation patients had been treated with checkpoint inhibitors. The paper reports the monotherapy dose-escalation portion (N of about 54 patients) of the phase I ivuxolimab trial. The point of sequencing TCRbeta in the periphery was to test whether ivuxolimab changed TCR sequence diversity and drove clonal T-cell expansion. Study-wide findings and limitations: The antigen specificity of the clonally expanded peripheral T cells was not determined. After ivuxolimab, more expanded clones were found on average in CD8+ T cells than in CD4+ T cells. At doses of 0.1 to 3.0 mg/kg, clonal expansion of both CD4+ and CD8+ T cells in blood was seen between baseline and week 6. Low levels of normalized T-cell clonal expansion were also shown by some nonresponding patients. In the 0.1-3.0 mg/kg groups, partial responders had among the lowest normalized peripheral clonal expansion, particularly in CD8+ T cells.

The germline V gene (reference sequence) specifies GTSNPN as CDR1 and SVGIG as CDR2. V drops 2 bases and J drops 4 bases, leaving 17 bases in between. From the cysteine through the phenylalanine, the CDR3 covers 16 amino acids. Only CDR3 DNA is held: 48 bases, read in frame from base 1. Genomic DNA was isolated from the sorted cells so that the TCRbeta CDR3 region could be sequenced. The immunoSEQ Assay was used to sequence the TCRbeta CDR3 regions. In its TCRdb copy, this immuneACCESS table keeps in-frame sequences only and misses some clones. Where compared with another copy, unresolved V genes explain less than half of these, and the others have no known cause. This sample comprises about 61,000 clones, about 86% of them detected only once. The ten largest clones represent about 0.6% of the sample. The trial excluded patients who had a history of autoimmune disease or were on systemic immunosuppression. Peripheral blood for TCR sequencing was collected from all dose cohorts at baseline, on cycle 4 day 1, and on cycle 7 day 1. Samples were obtained from an open-label, multicenter, first-in-human phase I dose-escalation trial of ivuxolimab. Adults with locally advanced or metastatic melanoma, renal cell carcinoma, hepatocellular carcinoma or head and neck squamous cell carcinoma were enrolled in the trial. CD4+ and CD8+ T cells were sorted separately from peripheral blood before TCR sequencing.

This clone has a single count. Its recognized antigen is unknown. The input lacks base qualities; no much larger clone sits a single base away. This clonotype was sampled from an adult with an advanced solid tumor such as melanoma, head and neck, liver or kidney cancer. Material: CD4+ or CD8+ T cells sorted from blood, obtained in a trial of the OX40 agonist ivuxolimab. The V and J genes are TRBV30 and TRBJ2-2; tentative D gene TRBD2, with 6 bases matching. The DNA sequence reads TGTGCCTGGAGTCCCCTACGGGGGTTACCCACCGGGGAGCTGTTTTTT. The encoded protein is CAWSPLRGLPTGELFF.